The 20 T cell receptor beta chains in this list originate from one sample, sequenced in a study of blood T cells in healthy people across ages. A second about 7 to 11 cycle PCR used barcoded and J-beta primers. TCRdb reprocessed the 5' RACE reads with MiXCR, giving one entry per CDR3 protein. The table lists 650,000 to 950,000 distinct CDR3 sequences, under 45% of them singletons, with roughly 19% in the top ten. The sample was blood. These TCRs come from a man aged 55-75 years in good health.

This rearrangement joins TRBV3-1 to TRBJ1-1; D call uncertain. Germline V gene lookup returns CDR1 LGHDT and CDR2 YNNKEL (reference sequence). Trimming pared 4 bases from V and 6 bases from J, leaving 15 bases between. The CDR3 extends over 14 amino acids. The CDR3 loop is CASSPLEEAAEAFF. In DNA, the CDR3 is TGTGCCAGCAGCCCCCTAGAGGAGGCCGCTGAAGCTTTCTTT.

The sample holds one count of this clonotype. This clone may be a read error of a much larger clone one base away. The rearrangement uses TRBV5-1 and TRBJ1-5, with D tentatively TRBD1 (5 bases). Germline V gene lookup returns CDR1 SGHRS and CDR2 YFSETQ. The CDR3 has 13 residues. The CDR3 region has the DNA TGCACCAGCGCCGAGGGTCCAGGGCAGCCCCAGCATTTT. As protein: CTSAEGPGQPQHF.

This clonotype was recorded a few times. This rearrangement joins TRBV4-3 to TRBJ2-2; unclear D gene. Germline CDR1 and CDR2: LGHNA and YSLEER. CDR3 length: 18 amino acids. V was shortened by 0 bases and J by 3 bases, with 17 bases between the two germline ends. In DNA form, the CDR3 reads TGCGCCAGCAGCCAAGATCTCCCGCGGTTTAGGGACACCGGGGAGCTGTTTTTT. Encoded protein: CASSQDLPRFRDTGELFF.

This clonotype appeared a few times. The chain's CDR3 is CASSLSSRQGWQRGEADTQYF. Written as DNA, the CDR3 is TGTGCCAGCAGCTTATCGTCTAGGCAGGGCTGGCAGCGGGGGGAAGCAGATACGCAGTATTTT. The V call is TRBV7-8, the J call TRBJ2-3; 9 nucleotides match TRBD2. This CDR3 is built from 21 residues. CDR1 is SGHVS, CDR2 FQNEAQ, per germline. J lost 4 bases, V lost 2 bases, and 22 bases had no gene match.

This chain links TRBV7-9 with TRBJ2-1; 12 positions agree with TRBD2. Germline CDR1 and CDR2: SEHNR and FQNEAQ (reference sequence). The CDR3 is made up of 19 amino acids. J lost 2 bases, V lost 3 bases, and 11 bases had no gene match. The CDR3 DNA sequence: TGTGCCAGCAGCTTCCCTCTAGCGGGGGGGCCTTTCGCCTACAATGAGCAGTTCTTC. Translating it yields CASSFPLAGGPFAYNEQFF.

The rearrangement uses TRBV20-1 and TRBJ1-1; D unresolved. The CDR3 contains 16 residues. Germline V lookup: CDR1 DFQATT, CDR2 SNEGSKA (reference sequence). Deletions cut 0 bases from V and 0 bases from J, with 14 bases between. CDR3 region: CSARDTAPLMNTEAFF. The CDR3 DNA sequence: TGCAGTGCTAGAGATACGGCTCCCCTCATGAACACTGAAGCTTTCTTT.

This clonotype has only a few counts. The chain uses TRBV4-3 and TRBJ1-2; D is perhaps TRBD1 (5 bases). Germline V gene sequence: CDR1 LGHNA, CDR2 YSLEER. The V end lost 0 bases, the J end lost 0 bases, and 11 bases lay between the germline ends. This CDR3 is 16 amino acids long. CDR3 amino acids: CASSQEAVTANYGYTF. CDR3 nucleotide sequence: TGCGCCAGCAGCCAAGAGGCCGTGACAGCTAACTATGGCTACACCTTC.

The chain links TRBV4-2 to TRBJ1-2; a possible D gene is TRBD1 (5 bases). Germline lookup yields CDR1 LGHNA and CDR2 YNFKEQ. V dropped 0 bases and J dropped 3 bases, with 17 bases sitting between them. This CDR3 has 17 residues. The CDR3 DNA is TGTGCCAGCAGCCAAGATCCTCCCCGGGGCAGGGACTATGGCTACACCTTC. It is translated as CASSQDPPRGRDYGYTF.

This chain joins TRBV28 and TRBJ2-5, with D unclear. CDR1 is MDHEN and CDR2 is SYDVKM in the germline V gene. CDR3 size: 12 residues. V lost 6 bases to trimming and J lost 11 bases, with 16 bases between them. For the CDR3, the DNA is TGTGCCAGCAGCCCCGCTTACAATGAGCAGTACTTC. Its translation is CASSPAYNEQYF.

This clonotype was counted between two and nine times. The chain links TRBV30 to TRBJ2-7; a weak D match, TRBD2 (6 bases). Germline assignment: CDR1 GTSNPN and CDR2 SVGIG (reference sequence). Trimming removed 1 base from V and 2 bases from J, with 12 bases in between. The CDR3 sequence is 14 residues long. The CDR3 coding sequence is TGTGCCTGGAGTGACTTGGGGGGTCCCTACGAGCAGTACTTC. Translation gives CAWSDLGGPYEQYF.

The chain combines TRBV5-1 with TRBJ2-1; the D gene could be TRBD1 or TRBD2 (5 bases each). The CDR3 contains 14 residues. Germline-derived CDR1 and CDR2 are SGHRS and YFSETQ. Between the trimmed V and J ends, which lost 4 bases and 7 bases, there was a span of 15 bases. The DNA of the CDR3 is TGCGCCAGCAGCGCCGGGACCCTGAAGAATGAGCAGTTCTTC. Its protein product is CASSAGTLKNEQFF.

This clonotype appeared many times. CDR3 in amino acids: CASSPVTGAALSTDTQYF. CDR3 sequence (DNA): TGTGCCAGCAGCCCGGTAACCGGCGCGGCGCTGAGCACAGATACGCAGTATTTT. This chain joins TRBV14 and TRBJ2-3; D unclear. There are 18 residues in the CDR3. Germline CDR1 reads SGHDN; CDR2 reads FVKESK. V was pared by 4 bases and J by 0 bases, with 20 bases between.

A note on this clonotype: At one end the junction does not follow the germline gene, possibly because of a read error. The chain is built from TRBV4-1 and TRBJ2-1; a possible D gene is TRBD1 (6 bases). The CDR3 covers 15 residues. Per germline, CDR1 MGHRA and CDR2 YSYEKL. The CDR3 reads CASSQERQGNNKQFF. The CDR3 coding sequence is TGCGCCAGCAGCCAAGAGAGGCAGGGGAACAATAAGCAGTTCTTC.

The table lists this clonotype with many counts. The chain links TRBV20-1 to TRBJ1-2; D gene unclear. The CDR3 contains 13 residues. CDR1 is DFQATT and CDR2 is SNEGSKA in the germline V gene (reference sequence). V was cut by 0 bases and J by 8 bases, with 13 bases left in between. The CDR3 protein is CSARDSGSRGYTF. CDR3 nucleotide sequence: TGCAGTGCTAGAGATTCAGGATCAAGGGGCTACACCTTC.

V gene TRBV29-1 combines with J gene TRBJ1-2; TRBD1 agrees at 8 bases. J lost 3 bases, V lost 1 base, and 1 base had no gene match. This CDR3 region has 13 residues. CDR1 SQVTM and CDR2 ANQGSEA come from the germline V gene. The DNA of the CDR3 is TGCAGCGTTGAAGGGGGACAGGACTATGGCTACACCTTC. Translation: CSVEGGQDYGYTF.

As regards this clonotype: Sequence at one end of the junction differs from germline and may be a read error. The chain recombines TRBV7-2 with TRBJ2-7; D uncertain. This CDR3 is built from 13 residues. The V gene's germline CDR1 is SGHTA and CDR2 FQGNSA. The CDR3 sequence: CACSSFPTYEQYF. The CDR3 nucleotides read TGTGCCTGCAGCTCCTTCCCCACCTACGAGCAGTACTTC.

The chain links TRBV6-6 to TRBJ1-2; a weak D match, TRBD1 (5 bases). V was pared by 0 bases and J by 6 bases, with 17 bases between. The CDR3 is made up of 16 amino acids. Per the germline V gene, CDR1 is MNHNY and CDR2 is SVGAGI (reference sequence). In nucleotides, the CDR3 is TGTGCCAGCAGTTACTCGCGGGACTCCCACGGAAATGGCTACACCTTC. This codes for CASSYSRDSHGNGYTF.

There are many counts of this clonotype. The chain recombines TRBV9 with TRBJ2-3; D possibly matches TRBD1 or TRBD2 (6 bases each). The CDR3 length is 16 residues. CDR1 and CDR2 (germline): SGDLS, YYNGEE. Trimming pared 0 bases from V and 3 bases from J, leaving 14 bases between. The CDR3 DNA sequence: TGTGCCAGCAGCGTAGGGGGCAGGGGAGGAACAGATACGCAGTATTTT. It codes for CASSVGGRGGTDTQYF.

Only one count was recorded for this clonotype. The gene calls are TRBV4-3 and TRBJ1-5; maybe TRBD1 (6 bases). V lost 0 bases and J 6 bases, leaving 12 bases between the germline ends. In germline, CDR1 is LGHNA, CDR2 YSLEER. This CDR3 has 15 amino acids. CDR3 DNA sequence: TGCGCCAGCAGCCAAGATCCCGGGACATTTCAGCCCCAGCATTTT. It translates to CASSQDPGTFQPQHF.

This clonotype was seen ten or more times. CDR3 residues: CASSLDLRDISQLNYGYTF. The CDR3, as DNA: TGTGCCAGCAGCTTAGATTTGAGAGACATTAGTCAACTCAACTATGGCTACACCTTC. The V and J genes are TRBV7-9 and TRBJ1-2; D gene uncertain. V was clipped by 1 base and J by 2 bases, with 23 bases between them. CDR1 is SEHNR, CDR2 FQNEAQ, per germline (reference sequence). The CDR3 loop spans 19 amino acids. The full variable domain, completed using reference TRBV7-9 and TRBJ1-2, is DTGVSQNPRHKITKRGQNVTFRCDPISEHNRLYWYRQTLGQGPEFLTYFQNEAQLEKSRLLSDRFSAERPKGSFSTLEIQRTEQGDSAMYLCASSLDLRDISQLNYGYTFGSGTRLTVV.